This T cell receptor (beta chain) was retrieved from a study of control samples from healthy donors and cancer patients. Assay used: immunoSEQ multiplex PCR; TCRdb lists only in-frame clones, some missing. The data contain 85,000 to 120,000 clones, roughly 94% of them singletons. Germline loops: CDR1 MNHEY, CDR2 SMNVEV (reference sequence). The CDR3 totals 12 residues. Trimming pared 6 bases from V and 3 bases from J, leaving 6 bases between. The chain recombines TRBV27 with TRBJ1-5; the D is unclear. Sample: blood. This receptor was taken from a woman younger than 35 in good health. CDR3 sequence reads: CASSSLNQPQHF. The CDR3 coding sequence is TGTGCCAGCAGCAGCCTCAATCAGCCCCAGCATTTT.